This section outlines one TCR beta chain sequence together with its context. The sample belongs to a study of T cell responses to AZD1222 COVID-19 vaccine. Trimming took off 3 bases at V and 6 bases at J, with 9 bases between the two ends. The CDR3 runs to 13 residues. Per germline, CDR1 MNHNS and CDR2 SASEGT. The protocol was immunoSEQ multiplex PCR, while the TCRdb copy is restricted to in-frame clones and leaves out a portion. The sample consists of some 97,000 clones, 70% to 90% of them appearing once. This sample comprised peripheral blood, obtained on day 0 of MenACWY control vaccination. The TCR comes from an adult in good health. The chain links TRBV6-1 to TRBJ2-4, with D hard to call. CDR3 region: CASSDSSVNIQYF. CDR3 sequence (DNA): TGTGCCAGCAGTGACAGTAGTGTAAACATTCAGTACTTC.